Each of the 13 T cell receptor beta chains below was sequenced from the same sample in a study of T cells in Graves' hyperthyroidism and ophthalmopathy. There were TCR beta CDR3 regions amplified from RNA transcripts. In the first-round RT-PCR of the TCR CDR3, the HTBI primer set was used. TCRdb independently ran MiXCR on the multiplex PCR reads; one entry per CDR3 protein. The table shows 200,000 to 250,000 distinct CDR3 sequences, with about a sixth occurring only once. Material: blood. Source of these receptors: a man in his fifties or sixties with Graves' hyperthyroidism.

This clonotype was detected many times. The chain couples TRBV12-3 or TRBV12-4 to TRBJ2-1; perhaps TRBD1 as D (5 bases). Deletions cut 7 bases from V and 2 bases from J, with 9 bases between. CDR3 length: 13 residues. The CDR3 nucleotides are TGTGCCAGCAAATGGGGCACCTACAATGAGCAGTTCTTC. This sequence encodes CASKWGTYNEQFF.

This clonotype was picked up a small number of times. The J gene is TRBJ2-3, the V gene TRBV20-1; the match to TRBD2 covers 14 bases. The CDR3 runs 17 residues. Germline V gene data show CDR1 as DFQATT and CDR2 as SNEGSKA (reference sequence). The ends lost 3 bases at V and 2 bases at J; junction bases unmatched: 7. DNA of the CDR3: TGCAGTGCTAGGAGTAGGGGACTAGCGGGAGCCACAGATACGCAGTATTTT. Protein sequence: CSARSRGLAGATDTQYF.

This clonotype was counted ten times or more. For the CDR3, the DNA is TGTGCCAGCAGCTTAGATACGGGCGGCTACACCTTC. Its translation is CASSLDTGGYTF. This rearrangement joins TRBV11-1 to TRBJ1-2; D ambiguous. This CDR3 comprises 12 residues. Trimming left V 1 base short and J 8 bases short, with 8 bases between. Germline values: CDR1 SGHAT, CDR2 FQDESV (reference sequence).

The V and J genes are TRBV4-2 and TRBJ2-1; tentative D call: TRBD2 (6 bases). The ends were cut back, 1 base at V and 9 bases at J, with 13 bases in the middle. The germline gives CDR1 LGHNA, CDR2 YNFKEQ. This CDR3 has 14 residues. For the CDR3, the DNA is TGTGCCAGCAGCCAAGTTAACGCGGGACTTGAGCAGTTCTTC. Translation: CASSQVNAGLEQFF.

This clonotype was seen many times. The chain uses TRBV5-1 and TRBJ2-7; no firm D call. Per germline, CDR1 SGHRS and CDR2 YFSETQ. V lost 4 bases to trimming and J lost 0 bases, with 11 bases between them. The CDR3 has 14 amino acids. This CDR3 is CASSVGGISYEQYF. CDR3 bases: TGCGCCAGCAGCGTTGGTGGGATCTCCTACGAGCAGTACTTC.

This clonotype has a count of ten or more. The genes are TRBV20-1 and TRBJ2-3; 8 nucleotides agree with TRBD2. The CDR3 consists of 16 residues. Germline V gene sequence: CDR1 DFQATT, CDR2 SNEGSKA (reference sequence). The V segment lost 6 bases and the J segment 5 bases; nucleotides outside the gene matches: 16. Here the CDR3 reads CSAHPVRGRRRDTQYF. The DNA of the CDR3 is TGCAGTGCCCACCCCGTCCGCGGGAGGAGGAGAGATACGCAGTATTTT.

The J gene is TRBJ2-7, the V gene TRBV20-1; TRBD2 agrees at 10 bases. Germline CDR1 and CDR2: DFQATT and SNEGSKA (reference sequence). This CDR3 has 15 amino acids. Trimming cost V 5 bases and J 0 bases; bases outside gene matches: 7. The CDR3 protein is CSALAGGGTSYEQYF. CDR3 DNA: TGCAGTGCTTTAGCGGGAGGAGGGACCTCCTACGAGCAGTACTTC.

The chain couples TRBV7-6 to TRBJ2-7; maybe TRBD1 (5 bases). The CDR3 spans 16 residues. The germline V gene has CDR1 SGHVS and CDR2 FNYEAQ. Trimming stripped 0 bases from V and 4 bases from J, with 16 bases between. The CDR3 sequence: CASSLAGSGSGYEQYF. The CDR3 DNA reads TGTGCCAGCAGCTTAGCGGGGTCAGGGTCGGGTTACGAGCAGTACTTC.

The V call is TRBV19, the J call TRBJ1-2; D is unclear. V lost 3 bases to trimming and J lost 5 bases, with 10 bases between them. The CDR3 covers 13 residues. In germline, CDR1 is LNHDA, CDR2 SQIVND (reference sequence). The chain's CDR3 is CASSIWRGYGYTF. The CDR3 DNA reads TGTGCCAGTAGTATCTGGCGTGGGTATGGCTACACCTTC.

The DNA for the CDR3 is TGTGCCAGCAGTGTATCCAGAAGCCAGTACTTC. This codes for CASSVSRSQYF. The V call is TRBV6-1, the J call TRBJ2-5; D call uncertain. This CDR3 spans 11 amino acids. Trimming pared 4 bases from V and 10 bases from J, leaving 10 bases between. From germline, CDR1 is MNHNS and CDR2 SASEGT.

The gene calls are TRBV28 and TRBJ1-1; maybe TRBD1 (6 bases). The germline CDR1 and CDR2 sequences are MDHEN and SYDVKM. The CDR3 sequence is 16 residues long. The V and J ends lost 3 bases and 0 bases respectively, with 14 bases between them. In DNA form, the CDR3 reads TGTGCCAGCAGTTTTCGGTCGGACAGTATGAACACTGAAGCTTTCTTT. The encoded protein is CASSFRSDSMNTEAFF.

This clonotype was counted many times. The chain carries TRBV7-2 and TRBJ2-7; tentative D call: TRBD2 (6 bases). Trimming removed 8 bases from V and 5 bases from J, with 16 bases in between. The CDR3 covers 13 residues. The germline V gene encodes CDR1 SGHTA and CDR2 FQGNSA. The CDR3 sequence is CASGGSQKDEQYF. As DNA, the CDR3 is TGTGCCAGCGGGGGGAGTCAAAAGGACGAGCAGTACTTC.

This clonotype was picked up a small number of times. The chain is built from TRBV9 and TRBJ2-7; a possible D gene is TRBD1 (5 bases). There are 14 residues in the CDR3. The germline gives CDR1 SGDLS, CDR2 YYNGEE. V was trimmed by 2 bases and J by 0 bases, leaving 9 bases between them. This CDR3 is CASSVVGDSYEQYF. The CDR3 nucleotides read TGTGCCAGCAGCGTTGTAGGGGACTCCTACGAGCAGTACTTC.